This section outlines one TCR beta chain sequence together with its context. These data belong to a study of blood T cell repertoires in COVID-19. The overall study: COVID-19 samples collected from the United States, Italy and Spain covered acute and convalescent phases. T cells, B-cell-depleted T cells, or PBMCs supplied cDNA or gDNA.

The CDR3 runs to 17 residues. The V and J ends lost 5 bases and 2 bases, in that order; junction bases with no gene match: 12. Germline lookup yields CDR1 MNHEY and CDR2 SMNVEV (reference sequence). Per the study methods: Amplification from reference gene primers served as the basis for estimated nucleated cell counts. TCRdb keeps only in-frame clones here, not all; method: immunoSEQ multiplex PCR. V and J calls and clone size are given by that table; D and trimming were obtained from the DNA. The sample contains roughly 350,000 clones, under 95% of which appear only once. The clonotype comes from a woman between 18 and 29 years old who had recovered from COVID-19. Sequencing input: peripheral blood. V and J are TRBV27 and TRBJ2-1; 7 bases line up with TRBD2. The CDR3 nucleotides read TGTGCCAGCAGTCCGAAAGCACTAGCGATCCCCTACAATGAGCAGTTCTTC. Amino acid sequence: CASSPKALAIPYNEQFF.